This is a list of T cell receptor beta chains from one sample in a study of PD-L1 blockade in urothelial cancer. The table came from immunoSEQ multiplex PCR; TCRdb's copy has only in-frame clones and leaves some out. The data show about 70,000 clones, 80% to 85% seen once. Sequencing was performed on PBMCs, taken around atezolizumab (anti-PD-L1) treatment. These receptor sequences come from a man in his 70s with urothelial cancer. Each CDR3 is given with its conserved first and last residue. A D gene is named only where the DNA matches it firmly. Clone size is given for some rows only: seen once, a few or many times, or a class if the clone is expanded.

d_call,v_call,j_call,clone_size,cdr3_nt,cdr3_aa
TRBD1,TRBV30,TRBJ2-5,-,TGTGCCTGGAGCGCGACAGGGGCAGAGACCCAGTACTTC,CAWSATGAETQYF
-,TRBV6-4,TRBJ1-6,-,TGTGCCAGCAGTGGCTCTCACAGCAATTCACCCCTCCACTTT,CASSGSHSNSPLHF
TRBD2,TRBV28,TRBJ2-5,-,TGTGCCAGCAGTTTGGCGGGGGTCCAAGAGACCCAGTACTTC,CASSLAGVQETQYF
-,TRBV2,TRBJ1-2,-,TGTGCCAGCAAAGTGAGCGGTGGGGGAGGCTATGGCTACACCTTC,CASKVSGGGGYGYTF
-,TRBV10-2,TRBJ1-2,-,TGCGCCAGCAGTGAGTCGTCAGGCCTTAACTATGGCTACACCTTC,CASSESSGLNYGYTF
-,TRBV2,TRBJ1-2,-,TGTGCCAGCAGTGAATGGCCCGGGGATCCTAACTATGGCTACACCTTC,CASSEWPGDPNYGYTF
TRBD1,TRBV5-1,TRBJ1-4,-,TGCGCCAGCAGCTTGGGGGACAGGGAAAATGAAAAACTGTTTTTT,CASSLGDRENEKLFF
-,TRBV5-1,TRBJ2-3,once,TGCGCCAGCAGCTTTGCCGCTATTGGAGGCACAGATACGCAGTATTTT,CASSFAAIGGTDTQYF
TRBD1,TRBV5-4,TRBJ1-2,few,TGTGCCAGCAAGAGACAGGGTGACTATGGCTACACCTTC,CASKRQGDYGYTF
-,TRBV5-6,TRBJ2-7,-,TGTGCCAGCAGCTTGGCGGACGGGACCTACGAGCAGTACTTC,CASSLADGTYEQYF
TRBD2,TRBV29-1,TRBJ2-1,once,TGCAGCGTTGACCTGGCTAGCGGGAGGTATGAGCAGTTCTTC,CSVDLASGRYEQFF
-,TRBV28,TRBJ1-2,-,TGTGCCAGCAGTTTTTCAGGCGTAAATGGCTACACCTTC,CASSFSGVNGYTF
TRBD1,TRBV19,TRBJ1-1,-,TGTGCCAGTAGTACGACAGGGTTGAACACTGAAGCTTTCTTT,CASSTTGLNTEAFF
-,TRBV21-1,TRBJ1-2,few,TGTGCCAGCAGCGAGAGCTATGGCTACACCTTC,CASSESYGYTF
TRBD1,TRBV28,TRBJ1-5,-,TGTGCCAGCAGTGTTACAGGGGCGAATCAGCCCCAGCATTTT,CASSVTGANQPQHF
-,TRBV4-1,TRBJ2-2,-,TGCGCCAGCAGCCACCGACAGACTGCCGGGGAGCTGTTTTTT,CASSHRQTAGELFF
-,TRBV30,TRBJ1-4,-,TGTGCCTGGAGTGACAGAAGAGAAAAACTGTTTTTT,CAWSDRREKLFF
-,TRBV7-2,TRBJ2-1,-,TGTGCCAGCAGCTTAGGGGCCCAGCGGGAGCAGTTCTTC,CASSLGAQREQFF
-,TRBV9,TRBJ2-1,-,TGTGCCAGCAGCGTAGCGGCAGGGTCTTACAATGAGCAGTTCTTC,CASSVAAGSYNEQFF
TRBD2,TRBV28,TRBJ2-2,few,TGTGCCAGCAGTCCGTTTACTAGCGGGAGAGGTGCCGGGGAGCTGTTTTTT,CASSPFTSGRGAGELFF
-,TRBV5-5,TRBJ2-6,-,TGTGCCAGCAGCTTAAGTTTGTCGACAGCAACGAACGTCCTGACTTTC,CASSLSLSTATNVLTF
TRBD2,TRBV5-1,TRBJ2-7,-,TGCGCCAGCAGCTCCCGGACTAGCGGGTATACCTACGAGCAGTACTTC,CASSSRTSGYTYEQYF
TRBD2,TRBV13,TRBJ2-7,-,TGTGCCAGCAGCTCAAGCCCAACTAGCGTCGAGCAGTACTTC,CASSSSPTSVEQYF
-,TRBV4-1,TRBJ2-7,few,TGCGCCAGCAGCCAAGATTTTGGAGCGATCTACGAGCAGTACTTC,CASSQDFGAIYEQYF
-,TRBV2,TRBJ2-3,-,TGTGCCAGCAGTGGAGGAGCCACAGATACGCAGTATTTT,CASSGGATDTQYF
-,TRBV19,TRBJ2-6,-,TGTGCCAGTAGTATTGAGGACTCTGGGGCCAACGTCCTGACTTTC,CASSIEDSGANVLTF
-,TRBV6-4,TRBJ2-1,-,TGTGCCAGCAGTGACTCGAGGGGGACTGAGCAGTTCTTC,CASSDSRGTEQFF
-,TRBV11-2,TRBJ2-3,-,TGTGCCAGCTCGTTCGGACAGACTAGCACAGATACGCAGTATTTT,CASSFGQTSTDTQYF
TRBD1,TRBV9,TRBJ1-3,-,TGTGCCAGCAGCGTAGGACAGGGAATGAGACTAGGAAACACCATATATTTT,CASSVGQGMRLGNTIYF
-,TRBV7-3,TRBJ2-2,-,TGTGCCAGCAGCTTAAGTGGGTCCGAGGGCGGGGAGCTGTTTTTT,CASSLSGSEGGELFF
TRBD2,TRBV30,TRBJ2-1,-,TGTGCCTGGAAAGGGGAGGGCCCCTACAATGAGCAGTTCTTC,CAWKGEGPYNEQFF
-,TRBV21-1,TRBJ2-3,once,TGTGCCAGCAGCAAAGGGGCTAGCGGGATTCGAACAGATACGCAGTATTTT,CASSKGASGIRTDTQYF
-,TRBV6-6,TRBJ1-2,-,TGTGCCAGCAGTTCCGTCGTAGATAACTATGGCTACACCTTC,CASSSVVDNYGYTF
TRBD2,TRBV5-1,TRBJ2-3,once,TGCGCCAGCAGCCCGCCGACTAGCGGGAGGGCCGGAGGAGATACGCAGTATTTT,CASSPPTSGRAGGDTQYF
-,TRBV5-6,TRBJ1-3,-,TGTGCCAGCAGCATAGGACTAACTGCTGGAAACACCATATATTTT,CASSIGLTAGNTIYF
TRBD1,TRBV19,TRBJ1-1,-,TGTGCCAGTAGTGACAGGGTCATAAGTGAAGCTTTCTTT,CASSDRVISEAFF
TRBD1,TRBV27,TRBJ1-1,few,TGTGCCAGCAGTTCCGCGAGACAGGGGGTGATTGAAGCTTTCTTT,CASSSARQGVIEAFF
TRBD1,TRBV19,TRBJ1-5,-,TGTGCCAGTAGTACAGGGGGCCGTAACAATCAGCCCCAGCATTTT,CASSTGGRNNQPQHF
TRBD2,TRBV10-3,TRBJ2-7,-,TGTGCCATCAGTGATAAACTAGCGGGCAACTACGAGCAGTACTTC,CAISDKLAGNYEQYF
-,TRBV27,TRBJ2-2,-,TGTGCCAGCAGTTTATCGAGGAGTGGCACCGGGGAGCTGTTTTTT,CASSLSRSGTGELFF
-,TRBV29-1,TRBJ1-5,-,TGCAGCATAGGACAGAGCAATCAGCCCCAGCATTTT,CSIGQSNQPQHF
-,TRBV6-5,TRBJ2-7,-,TGTGCCAGCAGAGGCACCATCGGGGGAGAGCAGTACTTC,CASRGTIGGEQYF
TRBD2,TRBV9,TRBJ2-4,once,TGTGCCAGCAGCGTGGGACTAGCGGAAAACATTCAGTACTTC,CASSVGLAENIQYF
-,TRBV18,TRBJ1-1,-,TGTGCCAGCTGGAGGAACACTGAAGCTTTCTTT,CASWRNTEAFF
-,TRBV9,TRBJ2-4,few,TGTGCCAGCAGCGTAAGTGCTACTAGCTTCTTAGCCAAAAACATTCAGTACTTC,CASSVSATSFLAKNIQYF
TRBD1,TRBV7-2,TRBJ2-5,-,TGTGCCAGCAGCCCAGGGGGCACCTCACAAGAGACCCAGTACTTC,CASSPGGTSQETQYF
TRBD2,TRBV19,TRBJ2-2,-,TGTGCCAGTAGTCCTCTTGTAGCGGGGGCGAACACCGGGGAGCTGTTTTTT,CASSPLVAGANTGELFF
-,TRBV30,TRBJ2-7,-,TGTGCCTGGAGCGCGAGTTACGAGCAGTACTTC,CAWSASYEQYF